The clone carrying this TCR beta chain was seen only a few times. The antigen is unknown. CDR1 MNHEY and CDR2 SVGAGI come from the germline V gene. This CDR3 is 13 amino acids long. V was cut by 6 bases and J by 0 bases, with 8 bases left in between. This record comes from a study of cytomegalovirus exposure and HLA in healthy donors. Whole-study findings and limits: Owing to their indistinguishability, certain V segments, notably TRBV6-2 and TRBV6-3, were excluded. A classifier reportedly called cytomegalovirus status with high sensitivity and specificity. Sequencing probably produced one cluster of sequence variants that were highly shared.

The PCR had 60 Vbeta and 13 Jbeta primers. Sequenced by immunoSEQ multiplex PCR; TCRdb stores in-frame clones only, minus some. The sample has some 130,000 clones; around 79% are singletons. The V gene is TRBV6-5, the J gene TRBJ1-2; no firm D call. The source material was PBMCs. This sequence was found in a man aged 40-49 years in good health and CMV-seropositive. DNA of the CDR3: TGTGCCAGCAGCCAACACCCTAACTATGGCTACACCTTC. It translates to CASSQHPNYGYTF.